Listed below are T cell receptor beta chains from one sample, sequenced in a study of shared clonotypes between healthy human individuals. Some clones are missing from TCRdb's copy, which holds only in-frame ones; the method was immunoSEQ multiplex PCR. In the table there are about 2 million clones, just under 95% of which are singletons. Sequencing used naive CD8+ T cells sorted from blood. The receptors were sampled from a man aged 18-30 years in good health. The conserved cysteine and the conserved F or W are not part of the CDR3 here. D genes are given only for firm matches. Size is omitted from some rows. Given values are once, few, many or a class for expanded clones.

v_call	clone_size	d_call	cdr3_aa
TRBV5-6	NA	NA	ASSLNSVFYEQY
TRBV27	NA	TRBD1	ASSSPGQNYEQY
TRBV5-3	NA	TRBD2	ARSSQTSGIRYNEQF
TRBV6-5	NA	NA	ASSYNTYEQY
TRBV28	NA	TRBD2	ASEHPRLAGHNEQF
TRBV28	NA	TRBD1	ASSRQGSYEQY
TRBV5-6	NA	NA	ASSLLIATEAF
TRBV27	NA	NA	ASSWSNKADAPIYEQY
TRBV19	once	TRBD1	ASSRSTGGTAYEQY
TRBV4-1	NA	TRBD2	ASSPALAESYEQY
TRBV13	NA	TRBD2	ASSASGTSLLLDEQF
TRBV29-1	NA	TRBD2	SVEGPAGGYTDTQY
TRBV10-3	NA	NA	AALIDSNYGYT
TRBV6-5	NA	NA	ASSYSVADYGYT
TRBV4-1	NA	NA	ASSLRLLAEYEQY
TRBV25-1	NA	NA	ASSVGTNYGYT
TRBV10-2	NA	TRBD2	ASSDSLAGWGEQY
TRBV6-5	once	NA	ASSYRGGISTDTQY
TRBV7-2	NA	TRBD2	ASSYRGETYEQY
TRBV5-6	NA	NA	ASSLGQGVSEQY
TRBV21-1	NA	NA	ASSRRRRPSYNEQF
TRBV7-9	NA	NA	ASSLVEGGPQETQY
TRBV30	NA	NA	AWGEPNEQF
TRBV7-9	NA	TRBD2	ASSQSGGEYNEQF
TRBV10-2	NA	NA	ATRGYSYEQY
TRBV30	once	TRBD2	AWNLAGAGEQY
TRBV29-1	NA	NA	SVETGQTYNEQF
TRBV27	NA	NA	ASSLNPYYGYT
TRBV6-6	NA	NA	ASSYSNQGSEAF
TRBV7-9	once	NA	ASSLVGGFSLGNEQF
TRBV11-2	NA	NA	ASSFLGAANEAF
TRBV27	NA	TRBD2	ASGLLAGGTDTQY
TRBV27	once	TRBD2	ASSLFGLAVLQDTQY
TRBV7-9	once	TRBD1	ASANLLNVDRGDGYT
TRBV28	NA	NA	ASSPRGLASYNEQF
TRBV9	NA	TRBD1	ASSTWTGENIQY
TRBV7-9	once	NA	ASIDSKAGEKLF
TRBV7-6	NA	TRBD2	ASSPWTSGGGNEQF
TRBV7-7	once	TRBD2	ASSFSPFEAGGRETQY
TRBV28	NA	NA	ATSGGPYEQY
TRBV4-1	NA	NA	ASTLETGNTEAF
TRBV10-3	NA	NA	AISESLQTFYGYT
TRBV15	NA	NA	ATSRDRYTGELF
TRBV7-9	NA	NA	ASSEDPHEQY
TRBV9	NA	NA	ASSVVGAPQETQY